These 12 T cell receptor beta chains were sequenced from one sample in a study of blood T cell repertoires in COVID-19. Libraries were prepared by immunoSEQ multiplex PCR; TCRdb keeps only in-frame clonotypes and omits some of them. The sample lists more than 300,000 clones; around nine tenths were seen once. Material: peripheral blood. The receptors shown here come from a woman aged 18-35 years who had recovered from COVID-19.

This chain uses TRBV6-5 with TRBJ2-1; 8 bases fit TRBD2. In germline, CDR1 is MNHEY, CDR2 SVGAGI. Trimming cost V 5 bases and J 8 bases; bases outside gene matches: 8. The CDR3 runs to 14 residues. The CDR3: CASSRSGSEDEQFF. The CDR3 DNA reads as TGTGCCAGCAGTAGGAGCGGGAGTGAGGATGAGCAGTTCTTC.

The chain carries TRBV20-1 and TRBJ2-3, with TRBD2 matching over 11 bases. Germline-derived CDR1 and CDR2 are DFQATT and SNEGSKA (reference sequence). The CDR3 spans 16 residues. V lost 3 bases, J lost 4 bases, and 9 bases stayed unmatched. The CDR3 protein is CSASTIAGGRADTQYF. The CDR3 DNA follows: TGCAGTGCTAGTACAATAGCGGGAGGGCGGGCAGATACGCAGTATTTT.

The V gene is TRBV4-1, the J gene TRBJ2-3; no firm D call. Germline V gene lookup returns CDR1 MGHRA and CDR2 YSYEKL. The CDR3 runs to 14 residues. The V end lost 0 bases, the J end lost 1 base, and 5 bases lay between the germline ends. The CDR3 sequence is CASSQEPGTDTQYF. In nucleotides, the CDR3 is TGCGCCAGCAGCCAAGAGCCAGGCACAGATACGCAGTATTTT.

The chain combines TRBV5-1 with TRBJ1-1; 8 nucleotides agree with TRBD1. Germline-derived CDR1 and CDR2 are SGHRS and YFSETQ. J lost 2 bases, V lost 6 bases, and 3 bases had no gene match. This CDR3 spans 13 amino acids. DNA of the CDR3: TGCGCCAGCATGGACAGGGCCAACACTGAAGCTTTCTTT. Translating it yields CASMDRANTEAFF.

The rearrangement links TRBV11-3 to TRBJ2-1; 10 nucleotides align to TRBD2. Trimming at V came to 5 bases and at J to 8 bases, leaving 12 bases not matched to a gene. The CDR3 totals 16 residues. Germline V CDR1 and CDR2: SGHNT, YENEEA. The CDR3 coding sequence is TGTGCCAGCAGCCAAGAGGCTAGCGGGAGCGGCGATGAGCAGTTCTTC. It translates to CASSQEASGSGDEQFF. Full variable domain (outside the CDR3, taken from reference TRBV11-3 and TRBJ2-1): EAGVVQSPRYKIIEKKQPVAFWCNPISGHNTLYWYLQNLGQGPELLIRYENEEAVDDSQLPKDRFSAERLKGVDSTLKIQPAELGDSAVYLCASSQEASGSGDEQFFGPGTRLTVL.

The chain recombines TRBV30 with TRBJ2-7; 9 bases line up with TRBD2. This CDR3 is built from 13 residues. Germline loops: CDR1 GTSNPN, CDR2 SVGIG (reference sequence). With V trimmed by 2 bases and J by 4 bases, 3 bases remained unmatched. The CDR3 loop is CAWSSSGKYEQYV. The DNA of the CDR3 is TGTGCCTGGAGTTCTAGCGGGAAATACGAGCAGTACGTC.

The chain has TRBV3-1 (or the pseudogene TRBV3-2) and TRBJ1-1, with D possibly matching TRBD1 (6 bases). Trimming shortened V by 2 bases and J by 4 bases, and 14 bases separated the two germline ends. This CDR3 contains 15 residues. Germline V gives CDR1 LGHDT, CDR2 YNNKEL (reference sequence). The DNA of the CDR3 is TGTGCCAGCAGCCAACCCGACAGGCTGGGCACTGAAGCTTTCTTT. Its protein product is CASSQPDRLGTEAFF.

CDR3 amino acids: CASSRDRDQPQHF. The CDR3 coding sequence is TGTGCCAGCAGCCGAGACAGAGATCAGCCCCAGCATTTT. The chain links TRBV6-6 to TRBJ1-5, with D tentatively TRBD1 (5 bases). The V and J ends lost 6 bases and 5 bases respectively, with 11 bases between them. This CDR3 region has 13 residues. CDR1 is MNHNY and CDR2 is SVGAGI in the germline V gene (reference sequence).

The rearrangement links TRBV9 to TRBJ1-3, with D perhaps TRBD1 (6 bases). Trimming left V 5 bases short and J 4 bases short, with 19 bases between. Germline V gene sequence: CDR1 SGDLS, CDR2 YYNGEE. The CDR3 extends over 16 amino acids. CDR3 DNA: TGTGCCAGCAGTTTTATCCCTCAGGGGAAAGGAAACACCATATATTTT. It is translated as CASSFIPQGKGNTIYF.

The chain has TRBV19 and TRBJ2-5; D is unresolved. CDR3 size: 12 residues. V lost 5 bases to trimming and J lost 5 bases, with 9 bases between them. Germline V gene data show CDR1 as LNHDA and CDR2 as SQIVND (reference sequence). This chain's CDR3 is CASSWFGETQYF. In nucleotides, the CDR3 is TGTGCCAGTAGTTGGTTCGGGGAGACCCAGTACTTC.

This chain links TRBV7-2 with TRBJ2-3; D is unresolved. There are 15 residues in the CDR3. Germline values: CDR1 SGHTA, CDR2 FQGNSA. V lost 4 bases and J lost 4, with 15 bases in between. CDR3: CASSSQPSVADTQYF. Written as DNA, the CDR3 is TGTGCCAGCAGCTCCCAGCCGAGCGTAGCAGATACGCAGTATTTT.

A note on this clone: This specimen includes other DNA sequences encoding the same CDR3. This chain links TRBV19 with TRBJ1-1, with 8 bases matching TRBD1. The germline CDR1 and CDR2 sequences are LNHDA and SQIVND (reference sequence). The CDR3 extends over 15 amino acids. Trimming removed 4 bases from V and 0 bases from J; junction bases left unmatched: 4. The CDR3, as DNA: TGTGCCAGTAGTAGCAGGGGGCCCATGAACACTGAAGCTTTCTTT. Amino acids: CASSSRGPMNTEAFF. Together with reference TRBV19 and TRBJ1-1, the CDR3 gives the full variable domain: DGGITQSPKYLFRKEGQNVTLSCEQNLNHDAMYWYRQDPGQGLRLIYYSQIVNDFQKGDIAEGYSVSREKKESFPLTVTSAQKNPTAFYLCASSSRGPMNTEAFFGQGTRLTVV.